This entry features one T cell receptor beta chain sequence. This clonotype was counted many times. The antigen it recognizes is unknown. No per-base quality is available; no much larger clone lies one base away. The source of the sample is a study of regulatory T cells in long-lasting Graves disease (TCRdb year 2021). Regarding the research as a whole: Newly diagnosed Graves' disease patients had taken antithyroid drugs for less than 3 months. This study used TCR sequencing and RNA sequencing of peripheral blood to compare persistent Graves' disease patients against newly diagnosed Graves' disease patients. The study was registered as a clinical trial and conducted in China. TCR sequencing covered around 13 persistent and some 20 newly diagnosed Graves' disease patients, 33 samples in total.

The investigation overall reported the following: Because the primary lesion, thyroid tissue, could not be accessed, the study looked at peripheral blood alone. Compared with newly diagnosed patients, patients with persistent Graves' disease had lower TCR Shannon entropy and fewer highly expanded clones, which suggests clonal expansion. The authors acknowledged the small sample size as a limitation that may reduce accuracy. More public clonotypes were shared among persistent patients (under 3,000) than among newly diagnosed patients (966). Preferential use of TRBV28, TRBJ1-2 and TRBJ2-5 was observed in persistent disease, whereas TRBV20-1 and TRBJ2-1 were favored in newly diagnosed disease. Only the TCR beta chain was sequenced and analyzed.

The library was produced with multiplex PCR. These reads were obtained on an Illumina HiSeq 4000. TCR beta libraries were built with iRepertoire HTBI primers and Arm-PCR amplification of CDR3 regions. PCR products were gel purified before sequencing. In the authors' own workflow: Gene usage analysis of CDR3 amino acid clonotypes relied on the roughly 64 TRBV and 13 to 15 TRBJ segments identified across samples. Filtered high-quality paired reads were merged into contigs using COPE and FqMerger. BLAST was used to align contigs to IMGT TRBV, TRBD and TRBJ reference genes, with CDR3 defined following IMGT. Any clonotype with a frequency above 0.1% was counted as a highly expanded clone. Repertoire diversity was measured by Shannon entropy, and V-J evenness by the Gini coefficient. Public clonotypes were defined as clonotypes shared by more than one individual. The public sequencing data were trimmed at Q25 with fastp and processed into clonotypes with MiXCR by TCRdb, which kept only in-frame beta chains. Rows with one shared CDR3 protein collapse into an entry with the most common genes and DNA. Clone size and V and J calls follow TCRdb, not the original study. In this sample the table shows 350,000 to 400,000 distinct CDR3 sequences, about 14% of which occur a single time. About 24% of the sample rests with the top ten.

CDR1 SNHLY and CDR2 FYNNEI were looked up in the germline V gene. V and J are truncated by 5 bases and 3 bases respectively, leaving an intervening sequence of 12 bases. The CDR3 contains 14 residues, cysteine and phenylalanine counted. Only the CDR3 part of the read is kept: 42 bases, read in frame from the first base. According to the study, the label for this sample's time point signals: newly diagnosed GD, antithyroid drugs for less than 3 months. For both TCR sequencing and RNA sequencing, RNA was extracted from PBMCs in TRIzol. The diagnosis of Graves' disease followed American Thyroid Association guidelines. Patients for the study were recruited at an endocrinology department in Xi'an, China. Each patient gave about 8.1 milliliters of peripheral blood, collected in an EDTA anticoagulant tube. PBMCs were isolated by Ficoll Paque Plus density gradient separation without further T cell sorting. An Agilent 2100 Bioanalyzer and agarose gel were used to assess RNA quality, and a NanoDrop 2000 was used to measure RNA concentration.

Rearrangement joined TRBV2 to TRBJ2-3; the D gene assignment is ambiguous. The TCR originated in a female donor with Graves disease. The starting material was peripheral blood mononuclear cells (PBMCs), obtained at new diagnosis, from a patient treated with antithyroid drugs. The CDR3 protein sequence reads: CASSPDSYTDTQYF. Here is the DNA: TGTGCCAGCAGTCCGGATTCGTATACAGATACGCAGTATTTT.